The 18 T cell receptor beta chains below all came from one sample that was sequenced in a study of regulatory T cells in long-lasting Graves disease. Time point meaning: newly diagnosed GD, antithyroid drugs for less than 3 months. Making the TCR library involved RNA that had been extracted from PBMCs. Construction of the TCR beta libraries employed iRepertoire HTBI primers in conjunction with Arm-PCR of CDR3 regions. One entry per CDR3 protein, called by TCRdb with MiXCR from the multiplex PCR reads. The sample has approximately 350,000 distinct CDR3 sequences; around 15% are singletons. These same data were also listed under a study on T cells in Graves' hyperthyroidism and ophthalmopathy.

The sample here was peripheral blood mononuclear cells (PBMCs), taken at new diagnosis, from a patient treated with antithyroid drugs. The receptor source for this set is a man aged 40-49 years with Graves disease.

This chain uses TRBV28 with TRBJ1-2; tentative D call: TRBD1 (6 bases). Between the trimmed V and J ends, which lost 5 bases and 0 bases, there was a span of 13 bases. Germline V gives CDR1 MDHEN, CDR2 SYDVKM. CDR3 length equals 15 residues. The CDR3 DNA reads TGTGCCAGCAGTGCGGGGACACCCCCTAACTATGGCTACACCTTC. It codes for CASSAGTPPNYGYTF.

This clonotype has a handful of counts. V and J are TRBV28 and TRBJ2-4; D not resolved. V gave up 3 bases and J gave up 0 bases, with 6 bases separating them. The V gene's germline CDR1 is MDHEN and CDR2 SYDVKM. The CDR3 length is 14 residues. The CDR3 here is CASSFSLAKNIQYF. The CDR3 region has the DNA TGTGCCAGCAGTTTTTCCCTAGCCAAAAACATTCAGTACTTC.

This clonotype was found many times. The chain combines TRBV3-1 with TRBJ2-1; D not certain. Germline V gene lookup returns CDR1 LGHDT and CDR2 YNNKEL (reference sequence). The CDR3 is 15 residues long. V was pared by 1 base and J by 6 bases, with 13 bases between. CDR3 sequence: CASSQGVSYSNEQFF. The CDR3, as DNA: TGTGCCAGCAGCCAAGGCGTTTCTTACAGCAATGAGCAGTTCTTC.

Ten or more counts support this clonotype. J is TRBJ2-1 and V is TRBV14, with TRBD1 as a possible D gene (6 bases). Trimming left V 1 base short and J 6 bases short, with 13 bases between. This CDR3 is built from 15 residues. The V gene's germline CDR1 is SGHDN and CDR2 FVKESK. CDR3: CASSQVTGMGNEQFF. The CDR3, as DNA: TGTGCCAGCAGCCAAGTCACAGGGATGGGCAATGAGCAGTTCTTC.

Remarks on this clonotype: Sequence at one end of the junction differs from germline and may be a read error. The V gene is TRBV18, the J gene TRBJ1-3, with no clear D. The CDR3 contains 12 residues. Germline V CDR1 and CDR2: KGHSH, LQKENI. The CDR3 nucleotides are TGTGCCAGCTCACCGTTAGACAACACCACATATTTT. Its protein is CASSPLDNTTYF.

This clonotype was seen repeatedly, ten times or more. The chain is built from TRBV28 and TRBJ2-2; 7 nucleotides align to TRBD1. Trimming cost V 4 bases and J 5 bases; bases outside gene matches: 4. In germline, CDR1 is MDHEN, CDR2 SYDVKM. The CDR3 totals 14 residues. The CDR3 nucleotides are TGTGCCAGCAGTTCGGGACAGAAGACCGGGGAGCTGTTTTTT. Translation: CASSSGQKTGELFF.

This clonotype was observed a few times. The chain joins TRBV7-7 to TRBJ2-2; 7 bases fit TRBD1. The CDR3 covers 13 residues. Germline V lookup: CDR1 SSHAT, CDR2 FNYEAQ (reference sequence). The junction had 3 bases not matched to a gene; V was cut back by 4 bases and J by 7 bases. This CDR3 reads CASSWDSLGELFF. The CDR3 DNA follows: TGTGCCAGCAGCTGGGACAGTCTCGGGGAGCTGTTTTTT.

This clonotype has only a few counts. V usage is TRBV6-1 and J usage is TRBJ2-1, with D tentatively TRBD1 (6 bases). The V gene's germline CDR1 is MNHNS and CDR2 SASEGT. This CDR3 has 15 residues. Between the trimmed V and J ends, which lost 3 bases and 3 bases, there was a span of 12 bases. CDR3 sequence (DNA): TGTGCCAGCAGTGACTGGGCAGGGGACTACAATGAGCAGTTCTTC. As protein: CASSDWAGDYNEQFF.

The chain combines TRBV2 with TRBJ2-1, with 13 bases identical to TRBD2. The CDR3 covers 19 residues. The germline V gene has CDR1 SNHLY and CDR2 FYNNEI. The V segment lost 6 bases and the J segment 1 base; nucleotides outside the gene matches: 12. In nucleotides, the CDR3 is TGTGCCAGCAGGCGACCAGTACTAGCGGGGGGGCCGTCCTACAATGAGCAGTTCTTC. Translating it yields CASRRPVLAGGPSYNEQFF.

Many counts were recorded for this clonotype. The chain uses TRBV5-4 and TRBJ1-1, with D maybe TRBD1 (6 bases). The germline V gene encodes CDR1 SGHNT and CDR2 YYREEE (reference sequence). V lost 4 bases and J lost 7, with 17 bases in between. This CDR3 spans 14 amino acids. In DNA, the CDR3 is TGTGCCAGCAGCCTGAGCGGGGGGCGTAATGAAGCTTTCTTT. Its protein product is CASSLSGGRNEAFF.

This clonotype occurred a few times. This chain connects TRBV5-4 to TRBJ2-5; TRBD1 might be the D (5 bases). The germline CDR1 and CDR2 sequences are SGHNT and YYREEE (reference sequence). This CDR3 has 13 residues. The ends were cut back, 5 bases at V and 5 bases at J, with 13 bases in the middle. In DNA form, the CDR3 reads TGTGCCAGCAGTCAACCCCCAGGGGAGACCCAGTACTTC. Translated: CASSQPPGETQYF.

This clonotype appeared a few times. V usage is TRBV10-2 and J usage is TRBJ1-1, with D unclear. From germline, CDR1 is WSHSY and CDR2 SAAADI. The CDR3 length is 14 residues. V was trimmed by 4 bases and J by 4 bases, leaving 13 bases between them. The CDR3 DNA reads as TGCGCCAGCAGTGGACCTCGACCAGGCACTGAAGCTTTCTTT. Translated: CASSGPRPGTEAFF.

This clonotype showed up just a few times. The chain recombines TRBV6-5 with TRBJ2-2; TRBD2 might be the D (5 bases). Germline assignment: CDR1 MNHEY and CDR2 SVGAGI. The CDR3 extends over 13 amino acids. Trimming removed 4 bases at V and 4 bases at J, with 7 bases between. The CDR3 sequence is CASSSAGTGELFF. The CDR3 DNA follows: TGTGCCAGCAGTTCTGCGGGCACCGGGGAGCTGTTTTTT.

This clonotype showed up many times. The V and J genes are TRBV24-1 and TRBJ2-2; D is uncertain. Germline assignment: CDR1 KGHDR and CDR2 SFDVKD. The V end was cut by 9 bases, the J end by 0 bases, with 13 bases between. The CDR3 covers 15 residues. The CDR3 protein is CATSRSATNTGELFF. The CDR3 region has the DNA TGTGCCACCTCAAGGTCCGCCACGAACACCGGGGAGCTGTTTTTT.

Many counts were recorded for this clonotype. V and J are TRBV20-1 and TRBJ2-1; unclear D gene. Per the germline V gene, CDR1 is DFQATT and CDR2 is SNEGSKA (reference sequence). Trimming stripped 5 bases from V and 5 bases from J, with 7 bases between. This CDR3 contains 11 residues. CDR3 loop: CSAAEDNEQFF. In nucleotides, the CDR3 is TGCAGTGCTGCTGAAGACAATGAGCAGTTCTTC.

About this clonotype: This likely traces to a read error, being one base from a far larger clone. The CDR3 nucleotides are TGTGCCAGCTCACCAACGGGACAGGAGGTGACCCAGTACTTC. Residues: CASSPTGQEVTQYF. This chain connects TRBV18 to TRBJ2-3, with TRBD1 matching over 8 bases. The end of the DNA aligns better with TRBJ2-5, so the J call may be wrong. This CDR3 has 14 residues. CDR1 and CDR2 (germline): KGHSH, LQKENI.

In its sample, this clonotype was seen a few times. This chain joins TRBV7-2 and TRBJ2-6; D ambiguous. Trimming pared 5 bases from V and 4 bases from J, leaving 12 bases between. The length of the CDR3 is 15 residues. The germline CDR1 and CDR2 sequences are SGHTA and FQGNSA. CDR3 sequence (DNA): TGTGCCAGCAGCCCACGCGCTGGGGGGGCCAACGTCCTGACTTTC. Its translation: CASSPRAGGANVLTF.

This clonotype was seen a handful of times. The rearrangement uses TRBV28 and TRBJ1-5; a weak D match, TRBD1 (5 bases). Germline V gene lookup returns CDR1 MDHEN and CDR2 SYDVKM. This CDR3 region has 15 residues. Trimming left V 4 bases short and J 2 bases short, with 12 bases between. The CDR3 DNA reads TGTGCCAGCAGTTCCGGGGGGGGGGGCAATCAGCCCCAGCATTTT. This encodes CASSSGGGGNQPQHF. The full variable domain, its missing parts supplied by reference TRBV28 and TRBJ1-5, is DVKVTQSSRYLVKRTGEKVFLECVQDMDHENMFWYRQDPGLGLRLIYFSYDVKMKEKGDIPEGYSVSREKKERFSLILESASTNQTSMYLCASSSGGGGNQPQHFGDGTRLSIL.